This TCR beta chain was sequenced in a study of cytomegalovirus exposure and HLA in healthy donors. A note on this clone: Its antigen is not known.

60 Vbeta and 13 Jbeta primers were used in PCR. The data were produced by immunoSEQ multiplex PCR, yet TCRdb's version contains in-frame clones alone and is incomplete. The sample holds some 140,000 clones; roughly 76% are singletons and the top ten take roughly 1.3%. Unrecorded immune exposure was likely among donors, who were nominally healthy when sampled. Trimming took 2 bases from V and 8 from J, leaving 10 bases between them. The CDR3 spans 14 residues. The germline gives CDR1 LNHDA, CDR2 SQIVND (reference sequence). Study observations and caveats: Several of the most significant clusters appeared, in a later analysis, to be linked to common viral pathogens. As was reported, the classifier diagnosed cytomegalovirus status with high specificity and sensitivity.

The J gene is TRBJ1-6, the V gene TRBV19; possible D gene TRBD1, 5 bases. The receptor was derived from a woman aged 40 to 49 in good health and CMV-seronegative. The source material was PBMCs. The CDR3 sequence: CASSIRGDYSPLHF. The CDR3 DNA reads TGTGCCAGTAGTATACGGGGGGATTATTCACCCCTCCACTTT.